The subject of this entry is one T cell receptor (beta chain). What it binds is not known. This sample was included in a study of CD8+CD57+ T cells in acquired aplastic anemia. In the study overall: DNA per sorted CD4+ or CD8+ sample ranged about 0.19 to 30 ug, averaging about 3 ug. Study-wide results and limits: Patients and controls were not found to differ significantly in CD8+ Simpson's diversity.

Both TCR beta VDJ combination and CDR3 sequence profiling were carried out. Genomic DNA was the template for this profiling. TCRdb used MiXCR to reprocess the reads, holding one entry per CDR3 protein. The sample carries over 150,000 distinct CDR3 sequences, around half recorded once. Trimming removed 6 bases at V and 9 bases at J, with 18 bases between. The germline gives CDR1 LNHDA, CDR2 SQIVND (reference sequence). The CDR3 has 13 amino acids. CD8+CD57+ cell expansion had been shown by flow cytometry in patients chosen for sequencing. Among the patients, all had severe acquired aplastic anemia. Blood sampling was performed on the patients, and none of them had received therapy by then.

This sequence joins TRBV19 and TRBJ2-7; D might be TRBD1 (5 bases). The sequenced material came from sorted CD4+, CD8+, or CD8+CD57+ T cells (not recorded which) from PBMCs. This receptor was identified in a human donor with aplastic anemia. CDR3 in DNA: TGTGCCAGTAGGGCCAGGGATTGGCCTTGGCAGTACTTC. It translates to CASRARDWPWQYF.